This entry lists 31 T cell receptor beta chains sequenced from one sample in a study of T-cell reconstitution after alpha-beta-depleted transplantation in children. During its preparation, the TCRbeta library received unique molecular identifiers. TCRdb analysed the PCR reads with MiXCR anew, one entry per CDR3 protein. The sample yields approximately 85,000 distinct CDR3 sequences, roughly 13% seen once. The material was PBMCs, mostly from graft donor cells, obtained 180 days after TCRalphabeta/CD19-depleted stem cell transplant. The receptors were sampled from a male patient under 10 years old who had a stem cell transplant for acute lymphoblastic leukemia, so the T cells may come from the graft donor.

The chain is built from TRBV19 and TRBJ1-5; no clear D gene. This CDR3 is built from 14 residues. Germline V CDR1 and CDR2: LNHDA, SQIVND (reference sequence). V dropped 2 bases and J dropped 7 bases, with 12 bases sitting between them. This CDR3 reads CASSIKTGYQPQHF. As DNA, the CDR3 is TGTGCCAGTAGTATAAAAACCGGATACCAGCCCCAGCATTTT. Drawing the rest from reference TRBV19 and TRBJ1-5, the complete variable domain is DGGITQSPKYLFRKEGQNVTLSCEQNLNHDAMYWYRQDPGQGLRLIYYSQIVNDFQKGDIAEGYSVSREKKESFPLTVTSAQKNPTAFYLCASSIKTGYQPQHFGDGTRLSIL.

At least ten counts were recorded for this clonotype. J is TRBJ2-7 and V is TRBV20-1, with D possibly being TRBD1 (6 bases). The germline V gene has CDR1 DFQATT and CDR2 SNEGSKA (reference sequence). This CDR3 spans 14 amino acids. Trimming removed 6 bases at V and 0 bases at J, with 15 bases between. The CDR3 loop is CSAAGTLYSYEQYF. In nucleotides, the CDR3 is TGCAGTGCCGCCGGGACACTCTACTCCTACGAGCAGTACTTC.

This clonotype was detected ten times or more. CDR3 in DNA: TGTGCCAGCAGCTTGGGGCAGGGGGGCTACGAGCAGTACTTC. Residues: CASSLGQGGYEQYF. The chain recombines TRBV5-5 with TRBJ2-7; TRBD1 is a possible D gene (7 bases). Trimming removed 0 bases from V and 3 bases from J, with 10 bases in between. CDR3 size: 14 residues. Germline CDR1 SGHKS, CDR2 YYEKEE (reference sequence).

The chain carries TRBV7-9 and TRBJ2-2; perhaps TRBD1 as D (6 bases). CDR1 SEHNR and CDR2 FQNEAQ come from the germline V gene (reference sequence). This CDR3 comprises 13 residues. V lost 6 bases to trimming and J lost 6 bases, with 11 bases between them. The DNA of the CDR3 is TGTGCCAGCAGGCCTCAGGGGCCCGGGGAGCTGTTTTTT. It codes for CASRPQGPGELFF.

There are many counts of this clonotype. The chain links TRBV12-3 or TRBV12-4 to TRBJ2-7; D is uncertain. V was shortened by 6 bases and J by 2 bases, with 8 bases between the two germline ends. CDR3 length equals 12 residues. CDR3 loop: CASRKGTYEQYF. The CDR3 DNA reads TGTGCCAGCAGGAAAGGAACCTACGAGCAGTACTTC.

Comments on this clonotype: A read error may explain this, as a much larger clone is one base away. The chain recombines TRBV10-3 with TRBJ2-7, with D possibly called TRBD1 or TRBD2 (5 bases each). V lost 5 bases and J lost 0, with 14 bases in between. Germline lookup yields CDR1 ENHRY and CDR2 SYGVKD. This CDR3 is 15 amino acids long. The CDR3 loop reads CAISNSGLSSYEQYF. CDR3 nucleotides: TGTGCCATCAGTAACTCGGGGCTCAGCTCCTACGAGCAGTACTTC.

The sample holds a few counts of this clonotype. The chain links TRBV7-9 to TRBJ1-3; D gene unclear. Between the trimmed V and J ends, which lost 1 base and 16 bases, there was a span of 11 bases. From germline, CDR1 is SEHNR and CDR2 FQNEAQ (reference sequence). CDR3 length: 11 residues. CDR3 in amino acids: CASSLEAAFYF. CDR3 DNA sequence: TGTGCCAGCAGCTTAGAGGCAGCTTTTTATTTT.

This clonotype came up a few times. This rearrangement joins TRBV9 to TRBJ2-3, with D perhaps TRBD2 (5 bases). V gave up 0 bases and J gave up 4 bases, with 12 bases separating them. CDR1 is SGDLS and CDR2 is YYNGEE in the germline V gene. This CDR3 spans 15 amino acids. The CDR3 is CASSVDGRRADTQYF. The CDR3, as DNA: TGTGCCAGCAGCGTAGATGGTAGGCGGGCAGATACGCAGTATTTT.

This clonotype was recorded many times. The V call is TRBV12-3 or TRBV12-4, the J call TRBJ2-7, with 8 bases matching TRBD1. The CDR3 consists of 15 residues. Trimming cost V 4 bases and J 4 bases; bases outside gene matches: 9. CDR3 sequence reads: CASSSSGTGSYEQYF. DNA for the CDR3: TGTGCCAGCAGTTCCTCCGGGACAGGATCTTACGAGCAGTACTTC.

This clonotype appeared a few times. The CDR3 protein is CASTFVITYNEQFF. CDR3 nucleotide sequence: TGTGCCAGCACCTTCGTGATCACCTACAATGAGCAGTTCTTC. The V gene is TRBV7-2, the J gene TRBJ2-1; D is undetermined. The CDR3 has 14 residues. Trimming stripped 7 bases from V and 2 bases from J, with 12 bases between. Germline V CDR1 and CDR2: SGHTA, FQGNSA.

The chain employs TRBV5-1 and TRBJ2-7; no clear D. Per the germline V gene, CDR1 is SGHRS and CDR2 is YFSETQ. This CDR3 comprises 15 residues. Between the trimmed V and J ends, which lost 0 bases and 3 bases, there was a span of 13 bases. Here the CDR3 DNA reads TGCGCCAGCAGCTTGGAAGAGTTGTGGGGCTACGAGCAGTACTTC. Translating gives CASSLEELWGYEQYF.

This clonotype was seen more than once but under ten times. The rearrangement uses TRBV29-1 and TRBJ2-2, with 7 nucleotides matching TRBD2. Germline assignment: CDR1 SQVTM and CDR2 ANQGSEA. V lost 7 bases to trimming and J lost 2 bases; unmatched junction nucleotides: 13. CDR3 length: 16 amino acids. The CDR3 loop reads CSALDSGGSNTGELFF. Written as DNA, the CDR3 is TGCAGCGCCCTTGACTCGGGGGGATCTAACACCGGGGAGCTGTTTTTT.

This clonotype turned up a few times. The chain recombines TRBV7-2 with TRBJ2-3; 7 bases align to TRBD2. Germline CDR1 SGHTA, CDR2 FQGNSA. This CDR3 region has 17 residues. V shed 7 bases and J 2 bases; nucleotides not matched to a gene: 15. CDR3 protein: CASIPSGREPSTDTQYF. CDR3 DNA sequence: TGTGCCAGCATCCCTAGCGGAAGAGAGCCTTCCACAGATACGCAGTATTTT.

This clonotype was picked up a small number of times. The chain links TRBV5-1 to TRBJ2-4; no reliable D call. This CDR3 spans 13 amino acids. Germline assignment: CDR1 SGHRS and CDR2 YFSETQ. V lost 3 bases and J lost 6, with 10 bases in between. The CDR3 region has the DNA TGCGCCAGCAGCTCCGACATTCTAAACATTCAGTACTTC. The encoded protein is CASSSDILNIQYF.

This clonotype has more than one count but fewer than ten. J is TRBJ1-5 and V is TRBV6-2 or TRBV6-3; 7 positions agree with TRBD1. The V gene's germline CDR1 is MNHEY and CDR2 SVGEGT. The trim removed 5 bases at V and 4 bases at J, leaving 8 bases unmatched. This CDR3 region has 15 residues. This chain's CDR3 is CASSRDSLLNQPQHF. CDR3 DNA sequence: TGTGCCAGCAGTCGGGACAGCTTGCTAAATCAGCCCCAGCATTTT.

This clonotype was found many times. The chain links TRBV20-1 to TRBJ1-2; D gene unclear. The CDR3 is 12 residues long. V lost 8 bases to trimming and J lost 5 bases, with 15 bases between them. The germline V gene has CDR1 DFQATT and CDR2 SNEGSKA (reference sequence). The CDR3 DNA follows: TGCAGTCCCCAGTGGGCGGCATATGGCTACACCTTC. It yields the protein CSPQWAAYGYTF.

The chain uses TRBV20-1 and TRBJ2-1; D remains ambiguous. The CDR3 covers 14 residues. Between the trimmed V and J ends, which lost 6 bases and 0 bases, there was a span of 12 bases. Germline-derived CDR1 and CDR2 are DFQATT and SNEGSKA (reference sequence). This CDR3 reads CSAESVSSYNEQFF. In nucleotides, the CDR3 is TGCAGTGCGGAGAGCGTAAGCTCCTACAATGAGCAGTTCTTC.

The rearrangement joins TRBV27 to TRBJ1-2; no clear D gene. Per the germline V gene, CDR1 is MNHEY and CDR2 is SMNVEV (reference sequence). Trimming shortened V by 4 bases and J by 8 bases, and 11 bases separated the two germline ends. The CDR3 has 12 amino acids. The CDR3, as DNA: TGTGCCAGCAGTTCCCTACTGGAGGGCTACACCTTC. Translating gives CASSSLLEGYTF.

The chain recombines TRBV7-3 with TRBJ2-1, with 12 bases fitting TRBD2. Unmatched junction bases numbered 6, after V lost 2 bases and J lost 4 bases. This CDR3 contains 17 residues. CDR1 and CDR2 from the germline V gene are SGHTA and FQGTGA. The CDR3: CASSLLGLAGRYNEQFF. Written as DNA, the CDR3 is TGTGCCAGCAGCTTACTCGGACTAGCGGGACGTTACAATGAGCAGTTCTTC. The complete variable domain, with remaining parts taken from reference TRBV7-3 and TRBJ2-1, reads GAGVSQTPSNKVTEKGKYVELRCDPISGHTALYWYRQSLGQGPEFLIYFQGTGAADDSGLPNDRFFAVRPEGSVSTLKIQRTERGDSAVYLCASSLLGLAGRYNEQFFGPGTRLTVL.

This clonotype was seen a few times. The CDR3: CASSLTVIREQFF. CDR3 coding DNA: TGTGCCAGCAGTTTAACAGTTATCCGTGAGCAGTTCTTC. The rearrangement uses TRBV28 and TRBJ2-1; D remains unclear. This CDR3 has 13 amino acids. With 2 bases removed from V and 9 bases from J, the gap between germline ends came to 11 bases. The germline V gene has CDR1 MDHEN and CDR2 SYDVKM.

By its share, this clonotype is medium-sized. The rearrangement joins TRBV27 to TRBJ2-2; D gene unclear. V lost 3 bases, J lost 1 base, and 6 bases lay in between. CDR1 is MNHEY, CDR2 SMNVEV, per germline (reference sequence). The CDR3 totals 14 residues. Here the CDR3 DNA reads TGTGCCAGCAGTTTCGGATGGAACACCGGGGAGCTGTTTTTT. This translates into CASSFGWNTGELFF.

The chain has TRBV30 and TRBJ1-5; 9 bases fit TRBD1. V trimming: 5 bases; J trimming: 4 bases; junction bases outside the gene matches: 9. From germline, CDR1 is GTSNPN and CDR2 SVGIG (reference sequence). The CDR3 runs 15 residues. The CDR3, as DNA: TGTGCCTGGTCCAAGAACAGGGGGCGGAATCAGCCCCAGCATTTT. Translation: CAWSKNRGRNQPQHF.

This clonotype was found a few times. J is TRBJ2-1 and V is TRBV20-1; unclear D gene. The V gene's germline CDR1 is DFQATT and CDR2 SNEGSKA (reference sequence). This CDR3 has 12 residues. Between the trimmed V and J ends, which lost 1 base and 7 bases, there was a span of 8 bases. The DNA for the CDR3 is TGCAGTGCTAGAGCGGCTTATAATGAGCAGTTCTTC. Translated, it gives CSARAAYNEQFF.

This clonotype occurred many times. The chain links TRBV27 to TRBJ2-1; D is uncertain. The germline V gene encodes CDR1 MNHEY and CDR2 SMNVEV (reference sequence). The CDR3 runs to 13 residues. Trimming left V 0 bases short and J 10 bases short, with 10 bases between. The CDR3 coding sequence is TGTGCCAGCAGTTTATCTCGGAGTGGGGAGCAGTTCTTC. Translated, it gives CASSLSRSGEQFF.

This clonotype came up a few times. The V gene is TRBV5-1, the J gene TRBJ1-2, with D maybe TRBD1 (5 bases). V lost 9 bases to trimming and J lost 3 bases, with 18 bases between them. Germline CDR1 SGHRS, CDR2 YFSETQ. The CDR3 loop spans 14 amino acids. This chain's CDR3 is CATAPGTGDYGYTF. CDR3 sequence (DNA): TGCGCCACCGCTCCGGGGACGGGGGACTATGGCTACACCTTC.

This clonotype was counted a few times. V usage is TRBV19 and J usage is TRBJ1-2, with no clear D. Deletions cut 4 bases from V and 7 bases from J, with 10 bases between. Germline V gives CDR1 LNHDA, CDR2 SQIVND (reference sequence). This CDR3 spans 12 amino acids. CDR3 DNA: TGTGCCAGTAGTAAAGGAAAACGTGGCTACACCTTC. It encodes CASSKGKRGYTF.

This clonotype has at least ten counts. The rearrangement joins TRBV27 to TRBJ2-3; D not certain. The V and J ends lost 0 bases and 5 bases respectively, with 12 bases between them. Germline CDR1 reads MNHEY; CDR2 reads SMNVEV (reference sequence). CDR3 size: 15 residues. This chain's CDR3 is CASSLSFSRVDTQYF. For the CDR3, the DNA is TGTGCCAGCAGTTTATCCTTTAGCCGGGTAGATACGCAGTATTTT.

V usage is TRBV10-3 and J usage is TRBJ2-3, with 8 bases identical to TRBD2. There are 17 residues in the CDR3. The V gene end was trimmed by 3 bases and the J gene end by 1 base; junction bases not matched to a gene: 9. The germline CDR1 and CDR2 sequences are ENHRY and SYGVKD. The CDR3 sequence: CAISENGRAYGTDTQYF. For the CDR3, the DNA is TGTGCCATCAGTGAAAACGGGAGGGCCTACGGCACAGATACGCAGTATTTT.

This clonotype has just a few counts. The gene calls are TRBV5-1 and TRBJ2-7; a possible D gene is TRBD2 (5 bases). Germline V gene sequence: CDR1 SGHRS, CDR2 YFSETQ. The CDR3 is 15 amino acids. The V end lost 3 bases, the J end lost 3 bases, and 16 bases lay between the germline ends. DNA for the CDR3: TGCGCCAGCAGCTACCTAGGAGGAACTTACTACGAGCAGTACTTC. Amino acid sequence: CASSYLGGTYYEQYF. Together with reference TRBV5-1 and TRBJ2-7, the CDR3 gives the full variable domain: KAGVTQTPRYLIKTRGQQVTLSCSPISGHRSVSWYQQTPGQGLQFLFEYFSETQRNKGNFPGRFSGRQFSNSRSEMNVSTLELGDSALYLCASSYLGGTYYEQYFGPGTRLTVT.

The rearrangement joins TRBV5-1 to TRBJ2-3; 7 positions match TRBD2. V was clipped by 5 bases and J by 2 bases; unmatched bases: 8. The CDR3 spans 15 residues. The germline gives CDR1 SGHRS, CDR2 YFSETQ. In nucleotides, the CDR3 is TGCGCCAGCAGGGGAGGGGCAATCACCACAGATACGCAGTATTTT. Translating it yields CASRGGAITTDTQYF.

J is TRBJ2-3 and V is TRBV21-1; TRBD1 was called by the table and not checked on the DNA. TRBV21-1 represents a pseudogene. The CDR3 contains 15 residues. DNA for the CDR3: TGTGCCAGCACCAAACCGGGACAAAGCACAGATACGCAGTATTTT. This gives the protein CASTKPGQSTDTQYF.